What follows are 18 T cell receptor beta chains derived from one specimen sequenced in a study of read filtering for tumor transcriptome and immune sequencing. From around 440 ng of RNA, a library with molecular barcoded alpha/delta and beta/gamma adaptors was made. TCRdb re-analysed the reads in MiXCR, keeping a single row per CDR3 protein. In the table there are some 120,000 distinct CDR3 sequences, roughly 13% of which are singletons. The specimen was a population of CD138-negative cells sorted from bone marrow. The source is a donor over 35 with multiple myeloma.

The table lists this clonotype with many counts. The chain employs TRBV12-3 or TRBV12-4 and TRBJ1-2, with a possible D match to TRBD1 (6 bases). This CDR3 region has 12 residues. The ends were cut back, 4 bases at V and 9 bases at J, with 12 bases in the middle. Here the CDR3 reads CASSSGTRRYTF. CDR3 nucleotides: TGTGCCAGCAGTTCCGGGACAAGGCGCTACACCTTC.

This clonotype has ten or more counts. The chain links TRBV29-1 to TRBJ2-7; weak D call: TRBD2 (5 bases). The CDR3 is 14 residues long. Germline loops: CDR1 SQVTM, CDR2 ANQGSEA. Between the trimmed V and J ends, which lost 4 bases and 5 bases, there was a span of 18 bases. This CDR3 reads CSVVEGTSFHEQYF. The CDR3 DNA follows: TGCAGCGTTGTAGAGGGAACTAGTTTTCACGAGCAGTACTTC.

There are many counts of this clonotype. V is TRBV29-1 and J is TRBJ2-5; D could derive from TRBD1 or TRBD2 (5 bases each). CDR1 and CDR2 from the germline V gene are SQVTM and ANQGSEA. The V and J ends lost 1 base and 5 bases respectively, with 5 bases between them. The CDR3 sequence is 11 residues long. The CDR3 sequence is CSVEGGETQYF. The CDR3 DNA reads as TGCAGCGTTGAAGGGGGGGAGACCCAGTACTTC.

This clonotype has ten or more counts. This sequence joins TRBV29-1 and TRBJ2-3; perhaps TRBD2 as D (8 bases). The CDR3 runs to 16 residues. From germline, CDR1 is SQVTM and CDR2 ANQGSEA. The germline V and J ends were trimmed by 5 bases and 0 bases, with 18 bases remaining between them. This CDR3 is CSVLPREGASTDTQYF. The CDR3 DNA sequence: TGCAGCGTTCTACCCCGGGAGGGGGCGAGCACAGATACGCAGTATTTT.

To note about this clonotype: It may be a read error: a sequence one base away is much more abundant. The V gene is TRBV7-6, the J gene TRBJ1-1, with D possibly TRBD1 on 6 matching bases. Germline V gives CDR1 SGHVS, CDR2 FNYEAQ. Trimming stripped 4 bases from V and 6 bases from J, with 21 bases between. The CDR3 consists of 16 residues. Here the CDR3 reads CASSSIQDRSHPEAFF. CDR3 sequence (DNA): TGTGCCAGCAGCTCAATACAAGACAGGTCCCATCCTGAAGCTTTCTTT.

This clonotype was seen at least ten times. The V and J genes are TRBV18 and TRBJ1-3; D unresolved. Germline assignment: CDR1 KGHSH and CDR2 LQKENI. V lost 6 bases and J lost 2, with 8 bases in between. The CDR3 is made up of 13 amino acids. CDR3 sequence (DNA): TGTGCCAGCTCTTTGGGCGCTGGAAACACCATATATTTT. It is translated as CASSLGAGNTIYF.

This clonotype was seen many times. V usage is TRBV6-6 and J usage is TRBJ2-7, with a possible D match to TRBD1 (5 bases). The germline gives CDR1 MNHNY, CDR2 SVGAGI (reference sequence). CDR3 size: 14 residues. The V gene lost 6 bases and the J gene lost 4 bases, with 16 bases spanning the gap. CDR3 protein: CASSQGATRYEQYF. For the CDR3, the DNA is TGTGCCAGCAGCCAAGGGGCGACGAGGTACGAGCAGTACTTC.

A note on this clonotype: A read error may explain this, as a much larger clone is one base away. V usage is TRBV12-3 or TRBV12-4 and J usage is TRBJ2-3; TRBD2 matches at 11 bases. There are 17 residues in the CDR3. CDR3 bases: TGTGCCAGCAGTTCTGCCCTTAGCGGGAGGGCTGGAGATACGCTGTATTTT. Amino acids: CASSSALSGRAGDTLYF.

This clonotype was observed many times. V gene TRBV2 combines with J gene TRBJ1-2; 7 bases fit TRBD1. V was clipped by 8 bases and J by 5 bases; unmatched bases: 5. From germline, CDR1 is SNHLY and CDR2 FYNNEI. The CDR3 spans 12 residues. CDR3 amino acids: CASGTASYGYTF. In DNA, the CDR3 is TGTGCCAGCGGGACAGCATCTTATGGCTACACCTTC.

This chain links TRBV7-2 with TRBJ2-1, with a possible D match to TRBD1 (6 bases). Deletions cut 4 bases from V and 6 bases from J, with 25 bases between. CDR3 length equals 18 residues. Germline CDR1 SGHTA, CDR2 FQGNSA. This chain's CDR3 is CASSSLGGMGALGNEQFF. In DNA form, the CDR3 reads TGTGCCAGCAGCTCACTAGGAGGAATGGGGGCCCTTGGCAATGAGCAGTTCTTC.

The gene calls are TRBV2 and TRBJ2-2; TRBD1 matches 7 bases. The CDR3 extends over 15 amino acids. The junction had 2 bases not matched to a gene; V was cut back by 3 bases and J by 1 base. Germline V gene data show CDR1 as SNHLY and CDR2 as FYNNEI. The CDR3 bases are TGTGCCAGCAGTGAGGGGACAGAGAACACCGGGGAGCTGTTTTTT. This encodes CASSEGTENTGELFF.

The table lists this clonotype with many counts. The chain carries TRBV6-6 and TRBJ2-3; D may be TRBD2 (6 bases). V lost 10 bases to trimming and J lost 0 bases, with 14 bases between them. CDR1 is MNHNY and CDR2 is SVGAGI in the germline V gene (reference sequence). CDR3 length equals 14 residues. DNA of the CDR3: TGTGCCACCCGGGCCCGGGGGAGCACAGATACGCAGTATTTT. It is translated as CATRARGSTDTQYF.

This clonotype was seen at least ten times. CDR3: CASGGSEAGELFF. CDR3 sequence (DNA): TGTGCCTCTGGGGGTTCAGAGGCCGGGGAGCTGTTTTTT. The rearrangement links TRBV10-3 to TRBJ2-2; D is possibly TRBD1 or TRBD2 (5 bases each). The CDR3 contains 13 residues. Trimming removed 11 bases at V and 6 bases at J, with 16 bases between. Looked up from germline, CDR1 is ENHRY and CDR2 is SYGVKD.

This clonotype was seen ten or more times. V and J are TRBV7-9 and TRBJ2-1; no reliable D call. V lost 3 bases to trimming and J lost 5 bases, with 14 bases between them. The CDR3 spans 15 residues. Germline CDR1 SEHNR, CDR2 FQNEAQ (reference sequence). The CDR3 bases are TGTGCCAGCAGCTTCGACATCCAGACCAACAATGAGCAGTTCTTC. Protein: CASSFDIQTNNEQFF.

About this clonotype itself: A read error is likely, as this CDR3 ends without the conserved phenylalanine or tryptophan. The genes are TRBV5-6 and TRBJ2-5; D gene unclear. Germline CDR1 is SGHDT and CDR2 is YYEEEE. V was shortened by 5 bases and J by 2 bases, with 16 bases between the two germline ends. This CDR3 has 15 amino acids. Here the CDR3 DNA reads TGTGCCAGCAGTACGGCGGTCAGCGTACAAGAGACCCAGTACCTC. This gives the protein CASSTAVSVQETQYL.

This clonotype was counted ten times or more. The chain combines TRBV5-1 with TRBJ1-1; no clear D gene. The V end was cut by 2 bases, the J end by 4 bases, with 12 bases between. The CDR3 is 14 amino acids. Germline CDR1 is SGHRS and CDR2 is YFSETQ. This CDR3 is CASSLELASTEAFF. The CDR3 DNA reads as TGCGCCAGCAGCTTAGAATTGGCGAGCACTGAAGCTTTCTTT.

Comments on this clonotype: A much larger clonotype is one base distant, so this may be a read error. The rearrangement joins TRBV5-4 to TRBJ2-2; perhaps TRBD1 as D (6 bases). Germline CDR1 reads SGHNT; CDR2 reads YYREEE (reference sequence). CDR3 length: 16 residues. Between the trimmed V and J ends, which lost 4 bases and 5 bases, there was a span of 18 bases. The CDR3 DNA sequence: TGTGCCAGCAGCCCCCGACAGGAGATGAGGACCGGGGAGCTGTTTTTT. Translating gives CASSPRQEMRTGELFF.

This clonotype was seen repeatedly, ten times or more. The rearrangement links TRBV3-2 to TRBJ1-6; the table calls TRBD1, which could not be checked here. TRBV3-2 is recorded as a pseudogene. This CDR3 region has 18 residues. The CDR3 loop reads CASSQRGQASSYNSPLHF. The CDR3 nucleotides are TGTGCCAGCAGCCAACGGGGACAGGCAAGCTCCTATAATTCACCCCTCCACTTT.